This TCR beta chain was found in a study of blood T cell repertoires in COVID-19. For the study at large: Material from acute and convalescent COVID-19 was sourced from the United States, Italy and Spain. Nucleic acid was either cDNA or gDNA, and it came from T cells, B-cell-depleted T cells, or PBMCs.

Per the authors' pipeline: Reference gene primer amplification gave nucleated cell count estimates. Data came from immunoSEQ multiplex PCR; TCRdb stores just in-frame clones and leaves some out. The V and J calls and clone size were taken over from that table, and D and trimming were inferred from the DNA. This table holds about 160,000 clones, roughly 86% found once. The CDR3 is 14 residues long. V lost 1 base and J lost 6; bases outside the gene matches: 2. Germline CDR1 is GTSNPN and CDR2 is SVGIG (reference sequence). The sample comprised peripheral blood. This clonotype was obtained from a man aged 35-49 years who had recovered from COVID-19. The chain employs TRBV30 and TRBJ1-4; 10 bases are a match to TRBD1. CDR3 region: CAWSAGQGDEKLFF. Written as DNA, the CDR3 is TGTGCCTGGAGTGCAGGACAGGGGGATGAAAAACTGTTTTTT.